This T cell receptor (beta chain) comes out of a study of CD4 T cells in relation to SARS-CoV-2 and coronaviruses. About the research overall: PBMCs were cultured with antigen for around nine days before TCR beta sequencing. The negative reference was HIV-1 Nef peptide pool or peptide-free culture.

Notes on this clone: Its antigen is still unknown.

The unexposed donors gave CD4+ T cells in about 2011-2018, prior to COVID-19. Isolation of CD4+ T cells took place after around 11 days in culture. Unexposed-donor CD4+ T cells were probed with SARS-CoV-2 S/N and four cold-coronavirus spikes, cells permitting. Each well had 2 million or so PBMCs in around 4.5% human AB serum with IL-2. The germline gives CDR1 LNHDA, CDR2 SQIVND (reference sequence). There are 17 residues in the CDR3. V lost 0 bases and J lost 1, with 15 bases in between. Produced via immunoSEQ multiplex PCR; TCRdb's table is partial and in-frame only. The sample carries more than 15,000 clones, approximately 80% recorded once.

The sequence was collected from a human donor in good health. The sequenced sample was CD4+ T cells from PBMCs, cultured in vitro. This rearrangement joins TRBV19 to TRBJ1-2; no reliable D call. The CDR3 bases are TGTGCCAGTAGTATAGACCCGGGCCGCCGGTTTAACTATGGCTACACCTTC. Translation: CASSIDPGRRFNYGYTF.